Listed below are T cell receptor beta chains from one sample, sequenced in a study of T-cell reconstitution after alpha-beta-depleted transplantation in children. TCRdb re-analysed the PCR reads in MiXCR, keeping a single row per CDR3 protein. The repertoire has approximately 270,000 distinct CDR3 sequences, 9.9% of them found once; the top ten carry roughly 9.1%. Source: PBMCs from the stem cell graft donor, taken from the stem cell graft. All receptors come from a human donor who donated a stem cell graft to a child with SCID. Both conserved end residues are part of each CDR3. A D gene is named only where the DNA matches it firmly. Some rows mark clone size as missing; the rest say once, few, many or name a class of expanded clone.

TRBV15	TRBJ2-7	-	TRBD2	TGTGCCACCAGCAGAGACGGGACTACCTACGAGCAGTACTTC	CATSRDGTTYEQYF
TRBV5-1	TRBJ2-1	many	TRBD2	TGCGCCAGCAGCTTGTTGACTAGCGGGGGATACAATGAGCAGTTCTTC	CASSLLTSGGYNEQFF
TRBV10-3	TRBJ2-1	many	TRBD2	TGTGCCACCTTCCCAGAGCGGGGGGTTTACAATGAGCAGTTCTTC	CATFPERGVYNEQFF
TRBV19	TRBJ2-2	-	TRBD1	TGTGCCAGTAGTACCCGAGGACAGGGTGGCAGGGGAAGCGCCGGGGAGCTGTTTTTT	CASSTRGQGGRGSAGELFF
TRBV3-1	TRBJ1-5	-	TRBD1	TGTGCCAGCAGCCAAGATGACAGGGGCAATCAGCCCCAGCATTTT	CASSQDDRGNQPQHF
TRBV5-1	TRBJ2-7	few	-	TGCGCCAGCAGCGGACTGGACGGCTCCTACGAGCAGTACTTC	CASSGLDGSYEQYF
TRBV11-2	TRBJ2-1	-	TRBD2	TGTGCCAGCAGCCCTAGCGGGGGGGCCTCCTACAATGAGCAGTTCTTC	CASSPSGGASYNEQFF
TRBV4-1	TRBJ1-3	-	-	TGCGCCAGCAGCCAAGATTCAAACACCATATATTTT	CASSQDSNTIYF
TRBV29-1	TRBJ2-2	few	TRBD1	TGCAGCGCGAACAGGGGGGAGGAGCTGTTTTTT	CSANRGEELFF
TRBV5-5	TRBJ2-7	few	TRBD1	TGTGCCAGCAGCTACAGACAGGGCTACGAGCAGTACTTC	CASSYRQGYEQYF
TRBV9	TRBJ1-4	many	-	TGTGCCAGCAGCTTACTGCCGACAGCAACTAATGAAAAACTGTTTTTT	CASSLLPTATNEKLFF
TRBV19	TRBJ1-2	few	-	TGTGCCAGTAGTATGGGGGGAAACTATGGCTACACCTTC	CASSMGGNYGYTF
TRBV29-1	TRBJ2-3	-	-	TGCAGCGTTGAAGGCAGGGTGACAGATACGCAGTATTTT	CSVEGRVTDTQYF
TRBV7-6	TRBJ2-2	few	TRBD2	TGTGCCAGCAGACAGACTAGCGGACCAACCGGGGAGCTGTTTTTT	CASRQTSGPTGELFF
TRBV29-1	TRBJ1-2	-	TRBD1	TGCAGCGTTAACCAGGCGGGACAGGGGATCTCCTATGGCTACACCTTC	CSVNQAGQGISYGYTF
TRBV5-1	TRBJ2-1	-	-	TGCGCCAGCAGCCCAAGCTCCGGGACAGAGCAGTTCTTC	CASSPSSGTEQFF
TRBV11-2	TRBJ2-5	few	-	TGTGCCAGCAGCCGCCACAGCATCCAAGAGACCCAGTACTTC	CASSRHSIQETQYF
TRBV7-9	TRBJ2-2	many	-	TGTGCCACTAGGACCGAGGCGAACACCGGGGAGCTGTTTTTT	CATRTEANTGELFF
TRBV27	TRBJ1-2	few	TRBD1	TGTGCCAGCAGAAGACAGGGATCGAACTATGGCTACACCTTC	CASRRQGSNYGYTF
TRBV11-2	TRBJ2-2	-	-	TGTGCCGGCAGCTTGGGTCCCGGGGAGCTGTTTTTT	CAGSLGPGELFF
TRBV4-1	TRBJ2-7	few	-	TGCGCCAGCAGCCAAGTAGGTCCCCGGTCCTACGAGCAGTACTTC	CASSQVGPRSYEQYF
TRBV4-2	TRBJ1-2	few	-	TGTGCCAGCAGCCAAGATGTGGTACGGCGCCCAACCTTC	CASSQDVVRRPTF
TRBV4-1	TRBJ2-1	-	-	TGCGCCAGCAGCCAAGATCTGGCAGGGGACGCCTACAATGAGCAGTTCTTC	CASSQDLAGDAYNEQFF
TRBV27	TRBJ1-6	few	-	TGTGCCAGCAGTTCTACTCCAGGGCTCGGGGGATCACCCCTCCACTTT	CASSSTPGLGGSPLHF
TRBV9	TRBJ2-1	-	-	TGTGCCAGCAGGCCCATCGCGCAAAGCTCCTACAATGAGCAGTTCTTC	CASRPIAQSSYNEQFF
TRBV7-9	TRBJ2-3	few	TRBD1	TGTGCCAGCAGCCCAGGGGACAGGGCTTTTGGAGATACGCAGTATTTT	CASSPGDRAFGDTQYF
TRBV20-1	TRBJ2-3	many	-	TGCAGTGCTAGAGCCCCCGCCTCCCCTACGCAGTATTTT	CSARAPASPTQYF
TRBV11-1	TRBJ1-1	few	-	TGTGCCAGCAGCCACCCACCAGGGTTAAGAAGGTCCCGGGACACTGAAGCTTTCTTT	CASSHPPGLRRSRDTEAFF
TRBV6-1	TRBJ2-1	many	TRBD1	TGTGCCAGCAGTGGTCAGGGGGCGTCTTTTTCGACTGAGCAGTTCTTC	CASSGQGASFSTEQFF
TRBV5-1	TRBJ1-5	-	TRBD1	TGCGCCAGCAGAGCGACAGGGGCTAGCAATCAGCCCCAGCATTTT	CASRATGASNQPQHF
TRBV6-2/TRBV6-3	TRBJ1-6	few	-	TGTGCCAGCAGTTACCAGGGGCTTAATTCACCCCTCCACTTT	CASSYQGLNSPLHF
TRBV29-1	TRBJ1-1	many	-	TGCAGCGTTGTGGGCAGGGAGGGGACTGAAGCTTTCTTT	CSVVGREGTEAFF
TRBV6-2/TRBV6-3	TRBJ2-7	-	-	TGTGCCAGCAGGCCACAGGACTTTCCTTCCTACGAGCAGTACTTC	CASRPQDFPSYEQYF
TRBV2	TRBJ2-2	few	-	TGTGCCAGCAGCGATAGCGGCGCAAACACCGGGGAGCTGTTTTTT	CASSDSGANTGELFF
TRBV12-3/TRBV12-4	TRBJ2-6	few	-	TGTGCCAGCAGTCCGAGCCCCACAATCTCTGGGGCCAACGTCCTGACTTTC	CASSPSPTISGANVLTF
TRBV11-2	TRBJ2-1	few	TRBD1	TGTGCCAGCAGCCCGGACAGGCTATACAATGAGCAGTTCTTC	CASSPDRLYNEQFF
TRBV24-1	TRBJ2-1	few	TRBD1	TGTGCCACCAGTGAGACCGGGACAGGTGGAGATGAGCAGTTCTTC	CATSETGTGGDEQFF
TRBV2	TRBJ2-3	few	TRBD2	TGTGCCAGCAGTTCGCCGGGACTAGCGGGGCAGAGCACAGATACGCAGTATTTT	CASSSPGLAGQSTDTQYF
TRBV18	TRBJ2-5	few	-	TGTGCCAGCTCATCCCGACCTGGGGAGACCCAGTACTTC	CASSSRPGETQYF
TRBV12-3/TRBV12-4	TRBJ1-2	few	TRBD1	TGTGCCAGCAGTCCCCGGGACAGGTATGGCTACACCTTC	CASSPRDRYGYTF
TRBV12-3/TRBV12-4	TRBJ2-2	few	TRBD1	TGTGCCAGTTTCTTCGGGGACAGGGGGGCTGCCGGGGAGCTGTTTTTT	CASFFGDRGAAGELFF
TRBV11-1	TRBJ2-7	many	TRBD1	TGTGCCAGCAGCTTTGCCCGGGACAGGGCGGCCGAGCAGTACTTC	CASSFARDRAAEQYF
TRBV3-1	TRBJ2-1	many	TRBD2	TGTGCCAGCAGCCAACCTACCTTAGCGGGGGGTTCCTACAATGAGCAGTTCTTC	CASSQPTLAGGSYNEQFF
TRBV20-1	TRBJ2-2	-	-	TGCAGTGCTAGAGACTGGCAGGCGACTATCAGCGGGGAGCTGTTTTTT	CSARDWQATISGELFF
TRBV4-1	TRBJ2-2	few	TRBD2	TGCGCCAGCAGCCAGGCGGGACTAAGCACCGGGGAGCTGTTTTTT	CASSQAGLSTGELFF
TRBV3-1	TRBJ2-1	many	TRBD2	TGTGCCAGCAGGTGGACTAGCGGGAACAATGAGCAGTTCTTC	CASRWTSGNNEQFF
TRBV29-1	TRBJ2-3	-	TRBD1	TGCAGCGTTGCCAGGGGGCGATCAGATACGCAGTATTTT	CSVARGRSDTQYF
TRBV20-1	TRBJ2-1	few	-	TGCAGTGCTAGTGCCTCCTACAATGAGCAGTTCTTC	CSASASYNEQFF
TRBV20-1	TRBJ2-2	-	TRBD2	TGCAGTGCGAGCGGGGTCTTTAACACCGGGGAGCTGTTTTTT	CSASGVFNTGELFF